Listed below are T cell receptor beta chains from one sample, sequenced in a study of T cell repertoires in cytomegalovirus infection. TCRdb reanalysed the reads using MiXCR and keeps one entry per CDR3 protein. The profile covers hundreds of thousands of distinct CDR3 sequences, with roughly 10% appearing a single time and roughly 10% taken by the ten largest. Sequences were obtained from PBMCs. These TCRs come from a human donor in good health (CMV status not recorded). Some clones in this sample may be carry-over from other donors' samples. CDR3s include the opening cysteine and the closing phenylalanine or tryptophan. Each record gives: V gene, J gene, D gene, clone size, CDR3 DNA, CDR3 protein. A D gene is named only where the DNA matches it firmly. A clone size is listed for some rows: how often the clone was seen (once, few, many), or a class if it is expanded.

V gene: TRBV19
J gene: TRBJ1-4
D gene: -
clone size: many
CDR3 DNA: TGTGCCAGTAACGGTATAGGTGGAAAACTGTTTTTT
CDR3 protein: CASNGIGGKLFF

V gene: TRBV10-3
J gene: TRBJ1-1
D gene: -
clone size: many
CDR3 DNA: TGTGCCATCAACACGGACCCAGCGGCTGAAGCTTTCTTT
CDR3 protein: CAINTDPAAEAFF

V gene: TRBV20-1
J gene: TRBJ2-1
D gene: -
clone size: -
CDR3 DNA: TGCAGTGTCCCAAGAGGCAGGAATGAGCAGTTCTTC
CDR3 protein: CSVPRGRNEQFF

V gene: TRBV6-1
J gene: TRBJ2-1
D gene: -
clone size: many
CDR3 DNA: TGTGCCAGCACGGGGAACAATGAGCAGTTCTTC
CDR3 protein: CASTGNNEQFF

V gene: TRBV20-1
J gene: TRBJ1-2
D gene: -
clone size: -
CDR3 DNA: TGCAGTGCTAGACCCCCGGGACGGGCTTACTATGGCTACACCTTC
CDR3 protein: CSARPPGRAYYGYTF

V gene: TRBV20-1
J gene: TRBJ1-1
D gene: -
clone size: many
CDR3 DNA: TGCAGTGCTAGAGATGATACTGGGATCGACCGAGCCACTGAAGCTTTCTTT
CDR3 protein: CSARDDTGIDRATEAFF

V gene: TRBV11-2
J gene: TRBJ2-3
D gene: TRBD2
clone size: many
CDR3 DNA: TGTGCCAGCAACTCCCCTGGGGAGTGGACTAGAGATGACACAGATACGCAGTATTTT
CDR3 protein: CASNSPGEWTRDDTDTQYF

V gene: TRBV5-5
J gene: TRBJ2-6
D gene: TRBD2
clone size: many
CDR3 DNA: TGTGCCAGCAGCCCGGGAGGGGAGGGAGGATTCTCTGGGGCCAACGTCCTGACTTTC
CDR3 protein: CASSPGGEGGFSGANVLTF

V gene: TRBV13
J gene: TRBJ2-7
D gene: TRBD1
clone size: many
CDR3 DNA: TGTGCCAGCAGCTCAAGGGTGTCGGGACAGATCACCTACGAGCAGTACTTC
CDR3 protein: CASSSRVSGQITYEQYF

V gene: TRBV18
J gene: TRBJ1-1
D gene: -
clone size: few
CDR3 DNA: TGTGCCAGCTCAGGTGGAGTAGTCCCCGACAACCCCTTTACTGAAGCTTTCTTT
CDR3 protein: CASSGGVVPDNPFTEAFF

V gene: TRBV27
J gene: TRBJ2-5
D gene: -
clone size: many
CDR3 DNA: TGTGCCAGCAGTTTAGGGTTGGGGGCTCAAGAGACCCAGTACTTC
CDR3 protein: CASSLGLGAQETQYF

V gene: TRBV11-3
J gene: TRBJ1-1
D gene: TRBD1
clone size: many
CDR3 DNA: TGTGCCAGCAGCGCAGGGGGTTGGGCAGCGAACACTGAAGCTTTCTTT
CDR3 protein: CASSAGGWAANTEAFF

V gene: TRBV7-3
J gene: TRBJ2-5
D gene: -
clone size: many
CDR3 DNA: TGTGCCAGCAGCTTAATGTACCAAGAGACCCAGTACTTC
CDR3 protein: CASSLMYQETQYF

V gene: TRBV20-1
J gene: TRBJ1-1
D gene: -
clone size: few
CDR3 DNA: TGCAGTGCTAGAGACGAGGGGGTATTGAACACTGAAGCTTTCTTT
CDR3 protein: CSARDEGVLNTEAFF

V gene: TRBV24-1
J gene: TRBJ1-6
D gene: TRBD1
clone size: many
CDR3 DNA: TGTGCCACCAGTGAAGGACAGGCCGCCCGTTATAATTCACCCCTCCACTTT
CDR3 protein: CATSEGQAARYNSPLHF

V gene: TRBV7-9
J gene: TRBJ2-7
D gene: -
clone size: many
CDR3 DNA: TGTGCCAGCAGCTCGCCCCATGGAGCGGAGAACCTCTACGAGCAGTACTTC
CDR3 protein: CASSSPHGAENLYEQYF

V gene: TRBV25-1
J gene: TRBJ1-1
D gene: -
clone size: few
CDR3 DNA: TGTGCCAGCCTTCCTTGGCCACCCCCAACCGTGGGGGCAGGAGGGGCCACTGAAGCTTTCTTT
CDR3 protein: CASLPWPPPTVGAGGATEAFF

V gene: TRBV15
J gene: TRBJ2-3
D gene: -
clone size: -
CDR3 DNA: TGTGCCACCAGCAGAGGGGGGGTAGATACGCAGTATTTT
CDR3 protein: CATSRGGVDTQYF

V gene: TRBV9
J gene: TRBJ2-1
D gene: TRBD2
clone size: -
CDR3 DNA: TGTGCCAGCAGCGTAGCTACTAGCGACCAAAGGGCCAATGAGCAGTTCTTC
CDR3 protein: CASSVATSDQRANEQFF

V gene: TRBV10-3
J gene: TRBJ1-5
D gene: -
clone size: many
CDR3 DNA: TGTGCCATCAGTGATGGAGCATGGAATCAGCCCCAGCATTTT
CDR3 protein: CAISDGAWNQPQHF

V gene: TRBV5-4
J gene: TRBJ2-7
D gene: TRBD2
clone size: few
CDR3 DNA: TGTGCCAGCAGCTTGCGTACTAGCGGAGGGAGGAACGAGCAGTACTTC
CDR3 protein: CASSLRTSGGRNEQYF

V gene: TRBV20-1
J gene: TRBJ1-1
D gene: -
clone size: many
CDR3 DNA: TGCAGTGCTAGATCCCGGGACGGTTTCAACACTGAAGCTTTCTTT
CDR3 protein: CSARSRDGFNTEAFF

V gene: TRBV7-9
J gene: TRBJ1-2
D gene: -
clone size: -
CDR3 DNA: TGTGCCAGCAGCCCCCAAGGGGCCACGGGCTACACCTTC
CDR3 protein: CASSPQGATGYTF

V gene: TRBV11-2
J gene: TRBJ1-4
D gene: -
clone size: -
CDR3 DNA: TGTGCCAGCAGCTTTGGGACGGTTGAAAAACTGTTTTTT
CDR3 protein: CASSFGTVEKLFF

V gene: TRBV10-3
J gene: TRBJ2-4
D gene: -
clone size: -
CDR3 DNA: TGTGCCATCAGTGACCCATACTACAGGGAGGGAGCCAAAAACATTCAGTACTTC
CDR3 protein: CAISDPYYREGAKNIQYF

V gene: TRBV19
J gene: TRBJ1-1
D gene: -
clone size: many
CDR3 DNA: TGTGCCAGTAGTCTGAGGACAATGAACACTGAAGCTTTCTTT
CDR3 protein: CASSLRTMNTEAFF

V gene: TRBV25-1
J gene: TRBJ1-2
D gene: -
clone size: many
CDR3 DNA: TGTGCCAGCCAACCAGGGTCTGAACCTATGGGCTACACCTTC
CDR3 protein: CASQPGSEPMGYTF

V gene: TRBV19
J gene: TRBJ1-2
D gene: TRBD1
clone size: -
CDR3 DNA: TGTGCCAGTAGCGCGTATGGGACAGGAGTCTATGGCTACACCTTC
CDR3 protein: CASSAYGTGVYGYTF

V gene: TRBV7-9
J gene: TRBJ1-1
D gene: -
clone size: few
CDR3 DNA: TGTGCCAGCAGCACGCCGAGTGGTGAAGCTTTCTTT
CDR3 protein: CASSTPSGEAFF

V gene: TRBV19
J gene: TRBJ2-1
D gene: -
clone size: few
CDR3 DNA: TGTGCCAGTAGTATAGGGCCTAGTATGAATGAGCAGTTCTTC
CDR3 protein: CASSIGPSMNEQFF

V gene: TRBV20-1
J gene: TRBJ2-7
D gene: TRBD2
clone size: -
CDR3 DNA: TGCAGTGCTAGGGGACTAGCGGGATTTGACGAGCAGTACTTC
CDR3 protein: CSARGLAGFDEQYF

V gene: TRBV20-1
J gene: TRBJ2-3
D gene: TRBD2
clone size: -
CDR3 DNA: TGCAGTGCTAGAGATCTTCTAGCGGGGGTCTTAGATACGCAGTATTTT
CDR3 protein: CSARDLLAGVLDTQYF

V gene: TRBV6-5
J gene: TRBJ1-1
D gene: -
clone size: many
CDR3 DNA: TGTGCCAGCAGTTTCAGGGAGGGTCTGAACACTGAAGCTTTCTTT
CDR3 protein: CASSFREGLNTEAFF

V gene: TRBV3-1
J gene: TRBJ1-1
D gene: TRBD1
clone size: -
CDR3 DNA: TGTGCCAGCAGCCAAATGAGGACAGGGAGGAACACTGAAGCTTTCTTT
CDR3 protein: CASSQMRTGRNTEAFF

V gene: TRBV29-1
J gene: TRBJ2-1
D gene: TRBD2
clone size: many
CDR3 DNA: TGCAGCGTTGGGGGGGGACTAGGCGACAATGAGCAGTTCTTC
CDR3 protein: CSVGGGLGDNEQFF

V gene: TRBV20-1
J gene: TRBJ1-1
D gene: TRBD1
clone size: many
CDR3 DNA: TGCAGTGCTAGCAGACAGGGGCAGAACACTGAAGCTTTCTTT
CDR3 protein: CSASRQGQNTEAFF

V gene: TRBV5-1
J gene: TRBJ1-1
D gene: -
clone size: many
CDR3 DNA: TGCGCCAGCAGTTCTGCCCAACCCTCCACTGAAGCTTTCTTT
CDR3 protein: CASSSAQPSTEAFF

V gene: TRBV6-6
J gene: TRBJ1-1
D gene: TRBD1
clone size: many
CDR3 DNA: TGTGCCAGCAGTTCAGGGGGCGCGAACACTGAAGCTTTCTTT
CDR3 protein: CASSSGGANTEAFF

V gene: TRBV2
J gene: TRBJ2-2
D gene: -
clone size: few
CDR3 DNA: TGTGCCAGCACCCCTTTAGCGGTGAACAGCGGGGAGCTGTTTTTT
CDR3 protein: CASTPLAVNSGELFF

V gene: TRBV6-2/TRBV6-3
J gene: TRBJ2-6
D gene: -
clone size: few
CDR3 DNA: TGTGCCAGCAGCTACCGGGGCTCTGGGGCCAACGTCCTGACTTTC
CDR3 protein: CASSYRGSGANVLTF

V gene: TRBV19
J gene: TRBJ1-2
D gene: -
clone size: many
CDR3 DNA: TGTGCCTCACGCTCCATTGGCTACACCTTC
CDR3 protein: CASRSIGYTF

V gene: TRBV4-2
J gene: TRBJ2-3
D gene: -
clone size: few
CDR3 DNA: TGTGCCAGCAGCCAAGACGGGGATACGAGCACAGATACGCAGTATTTT
CDR3 protein: CASSQDGDTSTDTQYF

V gene: TRBV12-3/TRBV12-4
J gene: TRBJ2-5
D gene: TRBD2
clone size: many
CDR3 DNA: TGTGCCAGCAGTGGTCTACCGGGGGGTAGGGAGACCCAGTACTTC
CDR3 protein: CASSGLPGGRETQYF

V gene: TRBV7-9
J gene: TRBJ2-1
D gene: TRBD1
clone size: many
CDR3 DNA: TGTGCCAGCAGCTCGACAGGGGCGCGCAATGAGCAGTTCTTC
CDR3 protein: CASSSTGARNEQFF

V gene: TRBV27
J gene: TRBJ1-1
D gene: -
clone size: few
CDR3 DNA: TGTGCCAGCAGCCCTTTTGACCGGCCGAACACTGAAGCTTTCTTT
CDR3 protein: CASSPFDRPNTEAFF

V gene: TRBV19
J gene: TRBJ1-1
D gene: TRBD1
clone size: -
CDR3 DNA: TGTGCCAGTAGTGTCACAGGGGTAGGGACTGAAGCTTTCTTT
CDR3 protein: CASSVTGVGTEAFF

V gene: TRBV7-3
J gene: TRBJ2-3
D gene: -
clone size: many
CDR3 DNA: TGTGCCAGCAGTGACGGCTCTAGCACAGATACGCAGTATTTT
CDR3 protein: CASSDGSSTDTQYF

V gene: TRBV28
J gene: TRBJ2-2
D gene: TRBD1
clone size: -
CDR3 DNA: TGTGCCAGCAGTTTATTTGCGACAGGGCACACCGGGGAGCTGTTTTTT
CDR3 protein: CASSLFATGHTGELFF

V gene: TRBV27
J gene: TRBJ2-7
D gene: -
clone size: -
CDR3 DNA: TGTGCCAGCAGTTTGAGGCAGGGAAGGGGCCAGTACTTC
CDR3 protein: CASSLRQGRGQYF

V gene: TRBV4-2
J gene: TRBJ2-7
D gene: TRBD2
clone size: many
CDR3 DNA: TGTGCCAGCAGTCTGTTGAAGGGGCCTAGCGGGAGTGGGCGCGAGCAGTACTTC
CDR3 protein: CASSLLKGPSGSGREQYF

V gene: TRBV12-3/TRBV12-4
J gene: TRBJ2-7
D gene: -
clone size: -
CDR3 DNA: TGTGCCAGCAGTTTAAAGGTTGCAGCCTACGAGCAGTACTTC
CDR3 protein: CASSLKVAAYEQYF

V gene: TRBV20-1
J gene: TRBJ1-4
D gene: -
clone size: -
CDR3 DNA: TGCAGTGCTCTCGGATATGAAAGACTGTTTTTT
CDR3 protein: CSALGYERLFF

V gene: TRBV7-2
J gene: TRBJ1-1
D gene: -
clone size: many
CDR3 DNA: TGTGCCAGCAGCGCAACCATTAGAACTGAAGCTTTCTTT
CDR3 protein: CASSATIRTEAFF

V gene: TRBV7-2
J gene: TRBJ2-6
D gene: -
clone size: many
CDR3 DNA: TGTGCCAGCAGCCCCCAAGGCGCTGGGGCCAACGTCCTGACTTTC
CDR3 protein: CASSPQGAGANVLTF

V gene: TRBV4-1
J gene: TRBJ1-5
D gene: -
clone size: many
CDR3 DNA: TGCGCCAGCAGCCAAGTACCGGGGGCCATCAATAGCAATCAGCCCCAGCATTTT
CDR3 protein: CASSQVPGAINSNQPQHF

V gene: TRBV15
J gene: TRBJ2-6
D gene: -
clone size: few
CDR3 DNA: TGTGCCACCAGCAGAGGTATGGATTCTGGGGCCAACGTCCTGACTTTC
CDR3 protein: CATSRGMDSGANVLTF

V gene: TRBV7-3
J gene: TRBJ2-1
D gene: -
clone size: many
CDR3 DNA: TGTGCCAGCAGCTTAGTTGCGGGCCGTACCTACAATGAGCAGTTCTTC
CDR3 protein: CASSLVAGRTYNEQFF

V gene: TRBV15
J gene: TRBJ1-3
D gene: TRBD1
clone size: many
CDR3 DNA: TGTGCCACCAGCAACCCGGGACAGGGCCCTGGAAACACCATATATTTT
CDR3 protein: CATSNPGQGPGNTIYF

V gene: TRBV5-1
J gene: TRBJ2-1
D gene: TRBD2
clone size: few
CDR3 DNA: TGCGCCAGCAGGAGTGGGACTAGTGCGACCTCCAATGAGCAGTTCTTC
CDR3 protein: CASRSGTSATSNEQFF